This T cell receptor (beta chain) is drawn from a study of T cell responses to AZD1222 COVID-19 vaccine. General observations from the study: Regions 160-218 and 743-854 held dominance among vaccine-associated CD4 TCRs, which spanned spike. AZD1222 recipients seropositive at baseline numbered only six or seven. Mostly white British, mostly female donors; authors suggested clonal diversity may be underestimated. Every sample of the repertoires postdated the peak T cell response.

This table comes from immunoSEQ multiplex PCR, and its TCRdb copy is limited to in-frame clones, with some not included. The sample includes 180,000 or so clones, around 90% of them seen just once. On this clone itself: What it recognizes is unknown.

This receptor was taken from an adult who received the AZD1222 COVID-19 vaccine. This specimen consisted of peripheral blood, obtained 28 days after the second AZD1222 dose.

In nucleotides, the CDR3 is TGTGCCAGCAGCTTAGGGGGCAGCGGCTCCTACGAGCAGTACTTC. Translated: CASSLGGSGSYEQYF. The chain combines TRBV11-2 with TRBJ2-7; D tentatively fits TRBD1 or TRBD2 (5 bases each). This CDR3 is 15 amino acids long. The V end lost 1 base, the J end lost 0 bases, and 10 bases lay between the germline ends. Germline values: CDR1 SGHAT, CDR2 FQNNGV.